A selection of T cell receptor beta chains follows, all from one sample in a study of T-cell reconstitution after alpha-beta-depleted transplantation in children. In TCRdb, the PCR reads were re-called with MiXCR into one record per CDR3 protein. The data hold almost 400,000 distinct CDR3 sequences, with roughly 22% observed a single time. The starting material was PBMCs from the stem cell graft donor, obtained from the stem cell graft. Receptors originate from a human donor who donated a stem cell graft to a child with acute myeloid leukemia. The CDR3 runs from the conserved cysteine through the conserved F or W. D genes are given only for firm matches. Expanded clones are given a class, and other clones once, few, many or no size at all.

d_call	clone_size	v_call	j_call	cdr3_nt	cdr3_aa
-	few	TRBV21-1	TRBJ1-5	TGTGCCAGCATCAACAATCAGCCCCAGCATTTT	CASINNQPQHF
-	-	TRBV29-1	TRBJ2-3	TGCAGCGTTGACGATCGGGCCGAGTCTAGCACAGATACGCAGTATTTT	CSVDDRAESSTDTQYF
TRBD1	-	TRBV2	TRBJ1-5	TGTGCCAGCAGTCCGTTACAGGGGTATAGCAATCAGCCCCAGCATTTT	CASSPLQGYSNQPQHF
-	-	TRBV14	TRBJ2-6	TGTGCCAGCAGCCAACTCAAGGGGGAGGCTGGGGCCAACGTCCTGACTTTC	CASSQLKGEAGANVLTF
-	-	TRBV7-2	TRBJ1-1	TGTGCCAGCAGCGTCAGGGTAGGTGAAGCTTTCTTT	CASSVRVGEAFF
-	-	TRBV3-1	TRBJ2-6	TGTGCCAGCAGCCAAGTGACCTCTGGGGCCAACGTCCTGACTTTC	CASSQVTSGANVLTF
TRBD1	many	TRBV25-1	TRBJ2-2	TGTGCCAGCAGTGAATATTGGCAACAGGGGGACACCGGGGAGCTGTTTTTT	CASSEYWQQGDTGELFF
TRBD2	few	TRBV7-9	TRBJ2-3	TGTGCCAGCACCACATTCGAGCTAGCGGGATTAGGGGATACGCAGTATTTT	CASTTFELAGLGDTQYF
-	-	TRBV29-1	TRBJ1-1	TGCAGCGTAGGCAGGGTTACTCAGAACACTGAAGCTTTCTTT	CSVGRVTQNTEAFF
TRBD1	few	TRBV28	TRBJ2-1	TGTGCCAGCAGTAAGGACAGGGGTATCTCCTACAATGAGCAGTTCTTC	CASSKDRGISYNEQFF
TRBD2	few	TRBV18	TRBJ2-1	TGTGCCAGCTCACCACTTAATCCCAACGCGGGAGGGTTCTACAATGAGCAGTTCTTC	CASSPLNPNAGGFYNEQFF
-	-	TRBV4-2	TRBJ1-1	TGTGCCAGCAGCCATCAACCCGGAGCAGACGTTGTAGGCACTGAAGCTTTCTTT	CASSHQPGADVVGTEAFF
-	few	TRBV5-1	TRBJ2-7	TGCGCCAGCAGCCGAAGACGGGACGAGCAGTACTTC	CASSRRRDEQYF
-	-	TRBV25-1	TRBJ2-1	TGTGCCAGCACCCCCATAGAGGGCCGGAATGAGCAGTTCTTC	CASTPIEGRNEQFF
-	-	TRBV15	TRBJ2-7	TGTGCCACCAGCAGATCTCCCGGGACTGAAAGCTCCTACGAGCAGTACTTC	CATSRSPGTESSYEQYF
TRBD2	-	TRBV20-1	TRBJ2-1	TGCAGTGCTAGAGATTTGCGGGAGGTAAACAATGAGCAGTTCTTC	CSARDLREVNNEQFF
TRBD1	many	TRBV29-1	TRBJ1-1	TGCAGCGTTGAAAGGAAAAGGGGGCTCCGGTTACACACTGAAGCTTTCTTT	CSVERKRGLRLHTEAFF
-	-	TRBV7-9	TRBJ2-7	TGTGCCAGCGGCGTTTACGAGCAGTACTTC	CASGVYEQYF
TRBD1	once	TRBV19	TRBJ1-1	TGTGCCAGTAGTAGGACAGGGAGTTTGAACACTGAAGCTTTCTTT	CASSRTGSLNTEAFF
-	many	TRBV3-1	TRBJ2-7	TGTGCCAGCAGCCAAGTCGGTGGACGGGTGCCCTACGAGCAGTACTTC	CASSQVGGRVPYEQYF
TRBD2	few	TRBV20-1	TRBJ2-7	TGCAGTGCCAACCGGGACAGGTCTAGCGGGAGAATTTACTTC	CSANRDRSSGRIYF
-	few	TRBV28	TRBJ2-3	TGTGCCAGCACCTGGTGGGGAAGCACAGATACGCAGTATTTT	CASTWWGSTDTQYF
-	few	TRBV29-1	TRBJ2-3	TGCAGCGTCGATCCGGGGGGCGGGAGCACAGATACGCAGTATTTT	CSVDPGGGSTDTQYF
TRBD2	few	TRBV6-1	TRBJ2-1	TGTGCCAGCAGCTCAAGCGGGAGCGCCAACTACCTAGCGGGTAATGAGCAGTTCTTC	CASSSSGSANYLAGNEQFF
-	many	TRBV12-3/TRBV12-4	TRBJ2-5	TGTGCCAGCAGTGCAGACAGTAGGAGAACCCAGTACTTC	CASSADSRRTQYF
-	few	TRBV7-3	TRBJ2-7	TGTGCCAGCAGCTTACAAGTAACACGGCGGCACGAGCAGTACTTC	CASSLQVTRRHEQYF
-	-	TRBV7-9	TRBJ2-7	TGTGCCAGCAGCTCCCGAACCATGGGTGGACGGGGCGAGCAGTACTTC	CASSSRTMGGRGEQYF
-	-	TRBV3-1	TRBJ2-1	TGTGCCAGCAGCCAAGGGACCATCGCGCAGTTCTTC	CASSQGTIAQFF